This T cell receptor beta chain was captured in a study of blood T cell repertoires in COVID-19. About the study: From T cells, B-cell-depleted T cells, or PBMCs came the material, which was cDNA or gDNA.

The study drew participants aged about 18 to 95 years from roughly 25 US areas. Cohorts were based on clinical histories the participants reported. Original analysis: Reference gene primer amplification gave nucleated cell count estimates. Produced via immunoSEQ multiplex PCR; TCRdb's table is partial and in-frame only. V and J calls and clone size are as listed in that table; D and trimming were resolved from the DNA. Of more than 300,000 clones in the sample, just over 85% were seen once. Trimming shortened V by 0 bases and J by 3 bases, and 11 bases separated the two germline ends. The CDR3 is made up of 15 amino acids. CDR1 MNHEY and CDR2 SVGAGI come from the germline V gene. This clone was recorded once.

This chain uses TRBV6-5 with TRBJ1-1; no definite D call. Sequences were obtained from PBMCs or T cells enriched from blood (not recorded which). This TCR derives from a young man who had recovered from COVID-19. In nucleotides, the CDR3 is TGTGCCAGCAGTTACTCGGCCGGGAGAGACACTGAAGCTTTCTTT. Protein sequence: CASSYSAGRDTEAFF.